This TCR beta chain appears in the sequencing data of a study of shared clonotypes between healthy human individuals. A CD45RA-negative memory subset and a CD45RA+ naive subset were separated from the CD4+ cells. Genomic DNA belonging to each subset was distributed in equal measure over several immunoSEQ plates. Using immunoSEQ multiplex PCR, the repertoire was profiled, and TCRdb retains in-frame clones only, with some absent. This table has some 580,000 clones, less than 98% appearing once. Germline V gene sequence: CDR1 GTSNPN, CDR2 SVGIG (reference sequence). Trimming pared 3 bases from V and 1 base from J, leaving 9 bases between. The CDR3 loop spans 13 amino acids.

The sequenced sample consisted of naive CD4+ T cells sorted from blood. Subset: CD45RA+ positively selected. The clonotype was recovered from a woman aged 25 to 45 in good health. This chain joins TRBV30 and TRBJ1-2; D is unresolved. The CDR3 region has the DNA TGTGCCTGGAGCTTAGGTGGTAACTATGGCTACACCTTC. Residues: CAWSLGGNYGYTF.